This T cell receptor (beta chain) comes out of a study of PD-1 blockade in classical Hodgkin lymphoma. Findings and limits, study-wide: Complete responders entered with baseline diversity on par with newly diagnosed patients, the results showed. TCR diversity in CD4+, not CD8+, cells rose significantly by C4D1. With respect to the repertoire differences, their causes, possibly disease activity or prior therapy, remain undefined.

A remark on this clone: The antigen is undetermined.

The data were produced by immunoSEQ multiplex PCR, yet TCRdb's version contains in-frame clones alone and is incomplete. The table lists approximately 61,000 clones, approximately 90% of them singletons. Germline V lookup: CDR1 SNHLY, CDR2 FYNNEI. The V segment lost 3 bases and the J segment 9 bases; nucleotides outside the gene matches: 7. This CDR3 region has 14 residues. Exposure to brentuximab vedotin varied, and each patient had relapsed following autologous stem cell transplantation. The genes are TRBV2 and TRBJ2-5, with 10 positions matching TRBD2. This clonotype originated in a human donor with classical Hodgkin lymphoma. The sequenced sample was peripheral blood mononuclear cells (PBMCs), obtained at baseline. CDR3 nucleotide sequence: TGTGCCAGCAGTGATATCCCTAGCGGGGGATCCCAGTACTTC. Translating gives CASSDIPSGGSQYF.